Below, one T cell receptor beta chain is given with its context. Its target antigen remains unknown. Per-base qualities were not stored, and no clone one base away is much larger. At the junction V is shortened by 0 bases and J by 7 bases; bases outside the gene matches: 2. Taken from cysteine to phenylalanine, the CDR3 has 14 residues. Only the CDR3 part of the read is kept: 42 bases, read in frame from the first base. CDR1 and CDR2 are drawn from the germline V gene: SGHRS, YFSETQ. This entry is derived from a study of technical replicates of blood from four donors (dated by TCRdb to about 2017). Library method: the immunoSEQ multiplex PCR assay. TCRdb re-hosts the immuneACCESS table, in-frame sequences only. Its copies lack some clones; in the studies checked, an unresolved V gene accounts for under half of them, and the cause for the rest is not known. This sample lists 60,000 to 90,000 clones; 95% to 97% were detected once. The top ten clonotypes cover approximately 0.21% of the sample.

Sequenced material: T cells isolated from PBMCs. The receptor chain draws on TRBV5-1 and TRBJ1-4; 8 of the junction bases match TRBD1. This clonotype was obtained from a human donor in good health. CDR3 loop: CASSLGTGLEKLFF. Here is the DNA: TGCGCCAGCAGCTTGGGGACAGGGCTTGAAAAACTGTTTTTT.